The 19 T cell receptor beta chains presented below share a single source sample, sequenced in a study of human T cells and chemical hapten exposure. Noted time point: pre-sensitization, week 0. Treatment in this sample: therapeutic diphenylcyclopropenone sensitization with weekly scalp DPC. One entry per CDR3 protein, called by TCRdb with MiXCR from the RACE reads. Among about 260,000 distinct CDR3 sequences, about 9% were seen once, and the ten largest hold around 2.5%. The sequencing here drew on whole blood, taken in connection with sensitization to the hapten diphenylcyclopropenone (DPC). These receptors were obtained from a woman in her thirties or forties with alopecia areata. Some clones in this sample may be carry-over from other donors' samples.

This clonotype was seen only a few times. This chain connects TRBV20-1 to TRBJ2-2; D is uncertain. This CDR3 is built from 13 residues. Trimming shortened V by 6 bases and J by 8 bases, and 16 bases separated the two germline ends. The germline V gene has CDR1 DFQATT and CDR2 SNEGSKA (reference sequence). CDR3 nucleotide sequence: TGCAGTGCCCTCTCTAGTCCGGGTGGGGAGCTGTTTTTT. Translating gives CSALSSPGGELFF.

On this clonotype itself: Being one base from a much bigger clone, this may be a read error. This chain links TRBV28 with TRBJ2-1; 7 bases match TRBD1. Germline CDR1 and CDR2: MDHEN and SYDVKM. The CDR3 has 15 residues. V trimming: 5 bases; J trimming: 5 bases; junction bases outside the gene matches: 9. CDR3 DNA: TGTGCCAGCAGTCCGGACAGGACAGACCACAATGAGCAGTTCTTC. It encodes CASSPDRTDHNEQFF.

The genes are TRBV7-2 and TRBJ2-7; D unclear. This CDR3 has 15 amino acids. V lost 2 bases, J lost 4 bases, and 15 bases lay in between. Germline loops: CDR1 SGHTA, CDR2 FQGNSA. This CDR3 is CASSLWSTPGYEQYF. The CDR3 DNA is TGTGCCAGCAGCTTATGGTCCACCCCCGGGTACGAGCAGTACTTC. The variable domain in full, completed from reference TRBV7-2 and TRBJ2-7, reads GAGVSQSPSNKVTEKGKDVELRCDPISGHTALYWYRQSLGQGLEFLIYFQGNSAPDKSGLPSDRFSAERTGGSVSTLTIQRTQQEDSAVYLCASSLWSTPGYEQYFGPGTRLTVT.

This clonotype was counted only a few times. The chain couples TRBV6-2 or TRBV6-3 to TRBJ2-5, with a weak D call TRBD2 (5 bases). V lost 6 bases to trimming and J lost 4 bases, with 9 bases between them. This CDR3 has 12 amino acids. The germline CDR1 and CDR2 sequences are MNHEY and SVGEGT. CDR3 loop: CASRDSGETQYF. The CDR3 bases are TGTGCCAGCAGGGACTCGGGAGAGACCCAGTACTTC.

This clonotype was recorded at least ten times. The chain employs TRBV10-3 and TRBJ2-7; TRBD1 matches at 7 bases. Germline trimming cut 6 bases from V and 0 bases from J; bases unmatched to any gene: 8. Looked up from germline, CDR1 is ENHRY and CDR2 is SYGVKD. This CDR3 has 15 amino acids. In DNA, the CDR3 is TGTGCCATCAGGCGACCGGGACAGAGCTCCTACGAGCAGTACTTC. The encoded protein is CAIRRPGQSSYEQYF.

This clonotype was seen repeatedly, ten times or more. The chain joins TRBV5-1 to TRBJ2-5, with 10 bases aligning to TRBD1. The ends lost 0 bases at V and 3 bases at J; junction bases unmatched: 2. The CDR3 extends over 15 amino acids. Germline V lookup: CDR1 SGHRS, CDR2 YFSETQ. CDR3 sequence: CASSLDGTGEETQYF. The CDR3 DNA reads TGCGCCAGCAGCTTGGACGGGACAGGGGAAGAGACCCAGTACTTC.

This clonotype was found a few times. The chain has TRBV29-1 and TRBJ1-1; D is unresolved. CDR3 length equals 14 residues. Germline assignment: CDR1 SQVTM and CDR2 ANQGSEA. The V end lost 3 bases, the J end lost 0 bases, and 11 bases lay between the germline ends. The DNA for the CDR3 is TGCAGCGTTGACAGGACTCTTATGAACACTGAAGCTTTCTTT. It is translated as CSVDRTLMNTEAFF.

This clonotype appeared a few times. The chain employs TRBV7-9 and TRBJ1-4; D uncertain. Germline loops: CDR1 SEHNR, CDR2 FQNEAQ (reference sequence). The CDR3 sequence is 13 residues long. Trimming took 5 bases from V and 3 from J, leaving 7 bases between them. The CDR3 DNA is TGTGCCAGCAGCGCTGCCCCTAATGAAAAACTGTTTTTT. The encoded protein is CASSAAPNEKLFF.

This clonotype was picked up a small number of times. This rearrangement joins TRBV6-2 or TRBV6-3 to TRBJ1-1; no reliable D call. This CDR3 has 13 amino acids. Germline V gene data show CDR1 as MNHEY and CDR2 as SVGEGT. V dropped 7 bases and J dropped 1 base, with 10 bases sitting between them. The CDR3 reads CASTRSENTEAFF. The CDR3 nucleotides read TGTGCCAGCACTAGATCAGAGAACACTGAAGCTTTCTTT.

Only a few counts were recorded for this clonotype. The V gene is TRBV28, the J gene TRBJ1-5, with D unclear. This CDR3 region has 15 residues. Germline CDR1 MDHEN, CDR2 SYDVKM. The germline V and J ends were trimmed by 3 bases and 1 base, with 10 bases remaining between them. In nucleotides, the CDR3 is TGTGCCAGCAGTTTCAGGCAGTACAGCAATCAGCCCCAGCATTTT. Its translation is CASSFRQYSNQPQHF.

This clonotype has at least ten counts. CDR3 residues: CASSLGGRRPQETQYF. The DNA for the CDR3 is TGCGCCAGCAGCTTGGGGGGGCGACGGCCTCAGGAGACCCAGTACTTC. The chain joins TRBV5-1 to TRBJ2-5; weak D call: TRBD1 (6 bases). The CDR3 loop spans 16 amino acids. Germline V gene sequence: CDR1 SGHRS, CDR2 YFSETQ. V was clipped by 0 bases and J by 5 bases, with 17 bases between them. The complete variable domain, with remaining parts taken from reference TRBV5-1 and TRBJ2-5, reads KAGVTQTPRYLIKTRGQQVTLSCSPISGHRSVSWYQQTPGQGLQFLFEYFSETQRNKGNFPGRFSGRQFSNSRSEMNVSTLELGDSALYLCASSLGGRRPQETQYFGPGTRLLVL.

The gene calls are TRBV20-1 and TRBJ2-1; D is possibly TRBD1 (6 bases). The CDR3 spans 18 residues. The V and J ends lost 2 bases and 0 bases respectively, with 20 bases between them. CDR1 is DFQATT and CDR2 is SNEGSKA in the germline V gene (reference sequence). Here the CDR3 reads CSARLTGHESASYNEQFF. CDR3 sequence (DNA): TGCAGTGCTAGACTAACGGGACACGAGTCCGCCTCCTACAATGAGCAGTTCTTC.

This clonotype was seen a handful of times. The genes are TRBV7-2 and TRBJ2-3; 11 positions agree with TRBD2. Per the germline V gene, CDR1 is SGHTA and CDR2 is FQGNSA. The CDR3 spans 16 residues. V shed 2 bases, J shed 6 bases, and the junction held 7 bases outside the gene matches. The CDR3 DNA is TGTGCCAGCAGCTTAACTAGCGGGAGCGGTCGGGATACGCAGTATTTT. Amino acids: CASSLTSGSGRDTQYF.

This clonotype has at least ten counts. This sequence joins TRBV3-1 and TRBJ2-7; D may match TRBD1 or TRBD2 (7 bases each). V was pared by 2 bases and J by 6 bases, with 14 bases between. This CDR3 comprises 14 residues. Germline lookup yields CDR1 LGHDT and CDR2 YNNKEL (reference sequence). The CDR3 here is CASSQRGLAVEQYF. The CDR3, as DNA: TGTGCCAGCAGCCAAAGGGGGCTAGCGGTCGAGCAGTACTTC.

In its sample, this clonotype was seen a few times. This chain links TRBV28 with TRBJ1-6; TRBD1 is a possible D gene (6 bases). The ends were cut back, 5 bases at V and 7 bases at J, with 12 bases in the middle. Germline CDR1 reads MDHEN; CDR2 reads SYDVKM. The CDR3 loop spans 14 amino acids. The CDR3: CASSPGGLNSPLHF. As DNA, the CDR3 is TGTGCCAGCAGTCCGGGGGGGCTAAATTCACCCCTCCACTTT.

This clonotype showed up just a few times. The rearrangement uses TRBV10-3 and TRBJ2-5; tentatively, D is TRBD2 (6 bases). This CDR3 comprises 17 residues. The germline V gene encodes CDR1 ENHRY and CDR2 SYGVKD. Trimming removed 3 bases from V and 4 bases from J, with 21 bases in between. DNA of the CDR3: TGTGCCATCAGTGATCCCCGTGGTGCGGGGAGGAGAGAGACCCAGTACTTC. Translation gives CAISDPRGAGRRETQYF.

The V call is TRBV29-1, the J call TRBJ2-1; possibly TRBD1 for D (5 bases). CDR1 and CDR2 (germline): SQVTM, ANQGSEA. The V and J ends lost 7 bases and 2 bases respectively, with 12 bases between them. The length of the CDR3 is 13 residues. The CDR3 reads CSAPRVAYNEQFF. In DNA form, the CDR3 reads TGCAGCGCACCCAGGGTAGCCTACAATGAGCAGTTCTTC.

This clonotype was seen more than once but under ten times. The DNA of the CDR3 is TGTGCCACCAGTGTTGGAGCCGGCCTCAGCTCCTACAATGAGCAGTTCTTC. It translates to CATSVGAGLSSYNEQFF. The rearrangement joins TRBV24-1 to TRBJ2-1, with D unclear. This CDR3 spans 17 amino acids. The germline gives CDR1 KGHDR, CDR2 SFDVKD. Trimming took off 5 bases at V and 0 bases at J, with 16 bases between the two ends.

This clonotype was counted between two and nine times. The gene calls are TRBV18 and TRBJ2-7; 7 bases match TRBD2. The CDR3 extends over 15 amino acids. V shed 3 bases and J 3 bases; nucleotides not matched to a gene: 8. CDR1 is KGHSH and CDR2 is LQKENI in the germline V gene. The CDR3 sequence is CASSPENGGSYEQYF. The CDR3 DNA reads TGTGCCAGCTCACCTGAGAACGGGGGGAGCTACGAGCAGTACTTC. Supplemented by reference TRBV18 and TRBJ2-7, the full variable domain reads NAGVMQNPRHLVRRRGQEARLRCSPMKGHSHVYWYRQLPEEGLKFMVYLQKENIIDESGMPKERFSAEFPKEGPSILRIQQVVRGDSAAYFCASSPENGGSYEQYFGPGTRLTVT.